The next 21 T cell receptor beta chains were all read from a single sample in a study of shared clonotypes between healthy human individuals. Data came from immunoSEQ multiplex PCR; TCRdb stores just in-frame clones and leaves some out. The sample has 2 million to 2.5 million clones; just over 90% are singletons. The sequencing input was naive CD4+ T cells from PBMCs. Noted subset: CD45RA+ positively selected. These receptors were collected from a young man in good health. Some clones in this sample may be carry-over from other donors' samples.

The chain combines TRBV19 with TRBJ2-5; 9 bases match TRBD1. After removal of 8 bases from V and 2 bases from J, the junction contained 3 bases not matched to a gene. The CDR3 sequence is 13 residues long. Germline CDR1 reads LNHDA; CDR2 reads SQIVND (reference sequence). The CDR3 coding sequence is TGTGCCAGTTTGGGACAGGGACAAGAGACCCAGTACTTC. Translated: CASLGQGQETQYF.

This chain connects TRBV7-2 to TRBJ2-1; no clear D. The germline gives CDR1 SGHTA, CDR2 FQGNSA. This CDR3 has 15 amino acids. V gave up 4 bases and J gave up 5 bases, with 15 bases separating them. CDR3 coding DNA: TGTGCCAGCAGCTCCCCCTCCGGCAGCAACAATGAGCAGTTCTTC. This gives the protein CASSSPSGSNNEQFF.

This chain links TRBV28 with TRBJ1-1, with 7 bases lining up with TRBD1. The germline V gene has CDR1 MDHEN and CDR2 SYDVKM. The CDR3 sequence is 15 residues long. Trimming cost V 3 bases and J 5 bases; bases outside gene matches: 9. CDR3 nucleotides: TGTGCCAGCAGTTTCTTGGGCAGGGGGGGGACTGAAGCTTTCTTT. Translated, it gives CASSFLGRGGTEAFF.

The chain carries TRBV5-5 and TRBJ2-3; D is undetermined. The CDR3 spans 15 residues. V was clipped by 4 bases and J by 0 bases, with 12 bases between them. In germline, CDR1 is SGHKS, CDR2 YYEKEE (reference sequence). The CDR3 sequence is CASSLVVYSTDTQYF. CDR3 nucleotide sequence: TGTGCCAGCAGCCTAGTGGTCTACAGCACAGATACGCAGTATTTT.

The J gene is TRBJ2-5, the V gene TRBV18; TRBD2 agrees at 7 bases. This CDR3 has 13 residues. V lost 4 bases, J lost 6 bases, and 5 bases stayed unmatched. CDR1 and CDR2 from the germline V gene are KGHSH and LQKENI. This chain's CDR3 is CASSLPGGKTQYF. The CDR3 DNA sequence: TGTGCCAGCTCACTCCCGGGAGGCAAGACCCAGTACTTC.

This clone was picked up one time. The genes are TRBV7-2 and TRBJ2-5; D is perhaps TRBD1 (6 bases). CDR3 length equals 15 residues. Germline assignment: CDR1 SGHTA and CDR2 FQGNSA. The V and J ends lost 6 bases and 5 bases respectively, with 19 bases between them. CDR3 bases: TGTGCCAGCAGACACAGGGCATCGAGTGGGGAGACCCAGTACTTC. Translating gives CASRHRASSGETQYF.

The chain recombines TRBV5-4 with TRBJ2-2; D is perhaps TRBD1 (5 bases). Trimming left V 1 base short and J 6 bases short, with 10 bases between. Per germline, CDR1 SGHNT and CDR2 YYREEE (reference sequence). This CDR3 contains 14 residues. This chain's CDR3 is CASSLLGVPGELFF. The CDR3 DNA reads as TGTGCCAGCAGCTTGTTAGGGGTACCCGGGGAGCTGTTTTTT.

The chain carries TRBV7-9 and TRBJ2-6; D is possibly TRBD2 (5 bases). Between the trimmed V and J ends, which lost 3 bases and 4 bases, there was a span of 10 bases. The CDR3 is 15 amino acids. CDR1 is SEHNR, CDR2 FQNEAQ, per germline (reference sequence). The CDR3 sequence is CASSLDGKGANVLTF. The CDR3 nucleotides read TGTGCCAGCAGCTTGGACGGGAAGGGGGCCAACGTCCTGACTTTC.

The J gene is TRBJ1-1, the V gene TRBV18, with TRBD1 matching 9 bases. With 3 bases clipped from V and 7 bases from J, the junction kept 6 bases outside the gene matches. CDR1 and CDR2 (germline): KGHSH, LQKENI. CDR3 size: 14 residues. CDR3 sequence reads: CASSPRTGEGEAFF. Written as DNA, the CDR3 is TGTGCCAGCTCACCTCGGACAGGGGAGGGTGAAGCTTTCTTT.

V usage is TRBV19 and J usage is TRBJ1-2, with D unclear. V lost 8 bases, J lost 0 bases, and 19 bases lay in between. This CDR3 has 16 amino acids. CDR1 and CDR2 from the germline V gene are LNHDA and SQIVND (reference sequence). CDR3 nucleotides: TGTGCCAGTTTTCCGTCGGGCAGAAAAACTAACTATGGCTACACCTTC. This sequence encodes CASFPSGRKTNYGYTF.

The chain recombines TRBV28 with TRBJ2-7, with TRBD1 matching over 9 bases. V dropped 7 bases and J dropped 0; count of bases not matched to a gene: 10. There are 16 residues in the CDR3. CDR1 and CDR2 (germline): MDHEN, SYDVKM. The CDR3: CASKPPGTGSSYEQYF. The CDR3 DNA follows: TGTGCCAGCAAACCCCCCGGGACAGGGAGCTCCTACGAGCAGTACTTC.

J is TRBJ2-1 and V is TRBV6-1; D not resolved. The V and J ends lost 0 bases and 4 bases respectively, with 10 bases between them. The germline gives CDR1 MNHNS, CDR2 SASEGT. This CDR3 has 15 residues. CDR3 amino acids: CASSEASVWYNEQFF. The DNA of the CDR3 is TGTGCCAGCAGTGAAGCGTCGGTGTGGTACAATGAGCAGTTCTTC.

The chain employs TRBV7-2 and TRBJ2-7; D uncertain. The CDR3 has 12 amino acids. The V end lost 5 bases, the J end lost 5 bases, and 10 bases lay between the germline ends. Germline V gives CDR1 SGHTA, CDR2 FQGNSA. CDR3 DNA: TGTGCCAGCAGCCGCGGTCGGGACGAGCAGTACTTC. Protein sequence: CASSRGRDEQYF.

V usage is TRBV7-8 and J usage is TRBJ2-5; D not resolved. The CDR3 loop spans 14 amino acids. Germline V gene lookup returns CDR1 SGHVS and CDR2 FQNEAQ. V lost 4 bases, J lost 5 bases, and 14 bases lay in between. CDR3 sequence (DNA): TGTGCCAGCAGCTCCCGGCTACGCCGCGAGACCCAGTACTTC. Its protein product is CASSSRLRRETQYF.

This sequence joins TRBV9 and TRBJ1-4; no reliable D call. CDR3 length: 15 residues. CDR1 is SGDLS and CDR2 is YYNGEE in the germline V gene. Trimming took 3 bases from V and 4 from J, leaving 13 bases between them. CDR3 residues: CASSETAWGNEKLFF. The CDR3, as DNA: TGTGCCAGCAGCGAGACCGCATGGGGTAATGAAAAACTGTTTTTT.

This clone was observed a handful of times. The rearrangement joins TRBV19 to TRBJ1-1; 9 bases map to TRBD1. Germline CDR1 is LNHDA and CDR2 is SQIVND (reference sequence). CDR3 length: 14 residues. Trimming took 10 bases from V and 5 from J; bases not matched to a gene: 11. In DNA, the CDR3 is TGTGCCAACGCTAACAGGGGGCGAAAGACTGAAGCTTTCTTT. Its protein is CANANRGRKTEAFF.

J is TRBJ1-2 and V is TRBV28; perhaps TRBD1 as D (5 bases). The CDR3 is 15 amino acids. The V and J ends lost 5 bases and 4 bases respectively, with 17 bases between them. Germline V gene data show CDR1 as MDHEN and CDR2 as SYDVKM. This chain's CDR3 is CASSPPGPGGYGYTF. The CDR3 coding sequence is TGTGCCAGCAGTCCCCCGGGACCCGGAGGCTATGGCTACACCTTC.

This chain joins TRBV5-1 and TRBJ2-3; 7 bases fit TRBD1. The CDR3 extends over 17 amino acids. V gave up 1 base and J gave up 4 bases; unmatched junction bases: 12. The germline CDR1 and CDR2 sequences are SGHRS and YFSETQ. The CDR3 DNA reads as TGCGCCAGCAGCTTGACAAGACAGGGTTGGGGAGCAGATACGCAGTATTTT. As protein: CASSLTRQGWGADTQYF.

The V call is TRBV2, the J call TRBJ1-2; TRBD1 aligns across 8 bases. Germline V gene sequence: CDR1 SNHLY, CDR2 FYNNEI. This CDR3 has 14 amino acids. V gave up 1 base and J gave up 7 bases; unmatched junction bases: 5. Here the CDR3 DNA reads TGTGCCAGCAGTGAAGGGACAGGGCGCCGTGGCTACACCTTC. Its protein is CASSEGTGRRGYTF.

The genes are TRBV11-1 and TRBJ2-3, with 12 positions matching TRBD2. V trimming: 0 bases; J trimming: 2 bases; junction bases outside the gene matches: 6. Per germline, CDR1 SGHAT and CDR2 FQDESV (reference sequence). This CDR3 has 18 amino acids. The DNA for the CDR3 is TGTGCCAGCAGCTTAGCCACGACTAGCGGGAGCTCCACAGATACGCAGTATTTT. As protein: CASSLATTSGSSTDTQYF.

Comments on this clone: The same CDR3 is also encoded by other DNA sequences in this sample. V and J are TRBV18 and TRBJ1-4; the D is unclear. The CDR3 is 15 residues long. The V and J ends lost 3 bases and 1 base respectively, with 9 bases between them. Per the germline V gene, CDR1 is KGHSH and CDR2 is LQKENI. The CDR3 region has the DNA TGTGCCAGCTCACCCGGTGAGAGAACTAATGAAAAACTGTTTTTT. It specifies CASSPGERTNEKLFF. The full variable domain, in which reference TRBV18 and TRBJ1-4 provide the parts outside the CDR3, is NAGVMQNPRHLVRRRGQEARLRCSPMKGHSHVYWYRQLPEEGLKFMVYLQKENIIDESGMPKERFSAEFPKEGPSILRIQQVVRGDSAAYFCASSPGERTNEKLFFGSGTQLSVL.